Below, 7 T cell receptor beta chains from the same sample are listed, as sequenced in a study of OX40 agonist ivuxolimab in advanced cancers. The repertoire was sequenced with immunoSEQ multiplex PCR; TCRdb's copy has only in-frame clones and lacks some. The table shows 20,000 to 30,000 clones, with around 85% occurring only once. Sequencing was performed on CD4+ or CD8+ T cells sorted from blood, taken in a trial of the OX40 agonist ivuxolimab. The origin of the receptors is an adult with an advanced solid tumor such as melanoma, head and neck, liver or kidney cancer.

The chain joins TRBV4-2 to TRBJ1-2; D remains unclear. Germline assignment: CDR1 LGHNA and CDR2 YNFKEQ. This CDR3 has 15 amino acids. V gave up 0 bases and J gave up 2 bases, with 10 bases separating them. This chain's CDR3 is CASSQDSAANYGYTF. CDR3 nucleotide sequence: TGTGCCAGCAGCCAAGATTCGGCAGCGAACTATGGCTACACCTTC.

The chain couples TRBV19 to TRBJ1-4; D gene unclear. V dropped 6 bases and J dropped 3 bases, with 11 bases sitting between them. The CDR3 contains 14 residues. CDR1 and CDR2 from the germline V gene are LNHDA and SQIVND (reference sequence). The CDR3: CASSLYSANEKLFF. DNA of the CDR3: TGTGCCAGTAGCCTGTACAGCGCTAATGAAAAACTGTTTTTT.

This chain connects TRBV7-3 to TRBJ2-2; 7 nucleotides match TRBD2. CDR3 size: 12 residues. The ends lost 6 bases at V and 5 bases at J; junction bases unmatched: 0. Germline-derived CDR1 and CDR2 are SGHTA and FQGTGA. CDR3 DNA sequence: TGTGCCAGCAGGCGGGAGACCGGGGAGCTGTTTTTT. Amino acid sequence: CASRRETGELFF.

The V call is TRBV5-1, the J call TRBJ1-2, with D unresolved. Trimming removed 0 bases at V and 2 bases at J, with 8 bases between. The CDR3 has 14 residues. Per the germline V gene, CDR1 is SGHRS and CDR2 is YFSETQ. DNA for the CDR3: TGCGCCAGCAGCTTGGCCGGCCAGAACTATGGCTACACCTTC. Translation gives CASSLAGQNYGYTF.

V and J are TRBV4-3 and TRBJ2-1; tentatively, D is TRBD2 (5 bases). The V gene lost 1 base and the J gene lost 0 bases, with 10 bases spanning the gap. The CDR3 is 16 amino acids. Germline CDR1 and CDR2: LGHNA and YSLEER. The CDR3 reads CASSQGAGDSYNEQFF. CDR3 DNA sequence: TGCGCCAGCAGCCAAGGGGCGGGTGACTCCTACAATGAGCAGTTCTTC.

The CDR3 sequence is CASRSSEPSYEQYF. CDR3 coding DNA: TGTGCCAGCAGATCTTCAGAACCTTCTTACGAGCAGTACTTC. The chain is built from TRBV6-1 and TRBJ2-7; no reliable D call. V shed 6 bases and J shed 4 bases, with 16 bases lying between them. The CDR3 loop spans 14 amino acids. From germline, CDR1 is MNHNS and CDR2 SASEGT.

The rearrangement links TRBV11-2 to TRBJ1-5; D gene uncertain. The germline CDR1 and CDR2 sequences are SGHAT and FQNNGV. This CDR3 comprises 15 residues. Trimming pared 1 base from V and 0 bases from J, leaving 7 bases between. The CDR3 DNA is TGTGCCAGCAGCTTAGGGGCCCATAGCAATCAGCCCCAGCATTTT. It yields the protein CASSLGAHSNQPQHF. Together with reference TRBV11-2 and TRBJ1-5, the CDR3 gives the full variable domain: EAGVAQSPRYKIIEKRQSVAFWCNPISGHATLYWYQQILGQGPKLLIQFQNNGVVDDSQLPKDRFSAERLKGVDSTLKIQPAKLEDSAVYLCASSLGAHSNQPQHFGDGTRLSIL.